This section outlines one T cell receptor (beta chain) sequence together with its context. This receptor's antigen is unknown. The record has no base qualities; no much larger clone is one base away. Donors were healthy HIV-negative adults with no recently reported acute infections or vaccinations. All donors were Caucasian adults living in Nashville, Tennessee, USA. For unsorted samples, some 100 million PBMCs were counted, and genomic DNA was extracted using the QIAamp DNA Blood Mini kit. After blood collection by leukapheresis, PBMCs were isolated using Ficoll-Histopaque density gradient centrifugation and then cryopreserved in the vapor phase of liquid nitrogen. The data belong to a study of shared clonotypes between healthy human individuals (dated by TCRdb to between 2020 and 2021). Broadly, across the study: The cohort comprised two women and a few men aged 18 to 49 years. The study deeply sequenced blood TCR repertoires of about five healthy adults to estimate repertoire size and the extent of clonotype sharing between individuals. Libraries were prepared and TCR repertoires were sequenced by different laboratories using diverse techniques, in order to increase sequencing depth and limit assay-specific biases. Between about 0.85 and 10 billion PBMCs per donor were obtained by leukapheresis.

Summary of the overall study and its limitations: The small number of donors limited the genetic and exposure-history diversity represented. Based on pairwise subsampling, the degree of clonotype sharing among donors was expected to be affected by sequencing depth. Sampling was limited to blood, and TCR repertoires in tissue likely differ from TCR repertoires in blood.

TCR CDR3 regions were amplified from genomic DNA by multiplex PCR using the deep immunoSEQ assay. Genomic DNA extracted from each cell subset was distributed evenly over all wells of several immunoSEQ 96-well plates, and each plate served as one replicate. For unsorted PBMC, approximately 300 ng of genomic DNA, equivalent to around 30,000 T cell genomes, went into each replicate PCR. Genomic DNA from unsorted PBMC was sequenced over ten immunoSEQ deep assay plates. The purified libraries were quantified using a Qubit 3.0 fluorometer, sized with a Bioanalyzer 2100, and then quantified again using the KAPA Library Quantification kit. Every immunoSEQ 96-well plate was sequenced on a dedicated single-read 150-cycle Illumina NextSeq 550 flow cell. On the authors' methods: Because the immunoSEQ output included only junctional sequences and no quality scores, the filtering could not be the same as the filtering used for full-length reads. Sequences were annotated with PyIR, a Python wrapper for IgBLAST v1.9, using IMGT germline references to assign V/J genes and CDR3. Reads were filtered out if the reads had weak V/J assignments (E-value above 1e-6), no CDR3, stop codons, out-of-frame junctions, or ambiguous translated residues. V3J clonotypes were defined by identical inferred V gene, J gene, and CDR3 amino acid sequence. Percentage overlap between repertoires was computed as shared unique clonotypes divided by the size of the smaller repertoire. Richness of each repertoire was evaluated using RTK rarefaction, the Chao1 estimator, and Recon v2.1 estimates of unobserved clonotypes. TCRdb obtained this table from immuneACCESS and retained in-frame rearrangements with V and J assigned. These tables miss some clones; where compared with another copy, unresolved V genes account for less than half of the shortfall, and the remainder is unexplained. From that table come the V and J calls and clone size; the DNA was used to work out D and trimming. The sample records about 480,000 clones, almost 80% of which are singletons. In total, the top ten clones hold about an eighth of the sample.

The sequence came from a woman in her thirties or forties in good health. Some clones in this sample may be carry-over from other donors' samples. Sequenced material: PBMCs.

Here is the DNA: TGCGCCAGCAGCTTGGGGCCCGGCCACTTGGACGAGCAGTACTTC. The translation is CASSLGPGHLDEQYF. The receptor chain draws on TRBV5-1 and TRBJ2-7; the D gene identity is not certain. For CDR1 and CDR2, the germline V gene lists SGHRS and YFSETQ. The CDR3, cysteine through phenylalanine, is 15 amino acids long. Of all the DNA, just the CDR3 is kept, 45 bases in frame from base 1. The V and J ends are trimmed by 0 bases and 5 bases, leaving 15 bases between them.